Given below is one T cell receptor beta chain in context. With 1 base removed from V and 8 bases from J, the gap between germline ends came to 14 bases. CDR3 length: 14 residues. Germline loops: CDR1 SGHTA, CDR2 FQGNSA. Sequencing was performed with immunoSEQ multiplex PCR; in TCRdb, only in-frame clones are kept and a portion is missing. Found here are 130,000 to 150,000 clones, about 80% of them singletons; the top ten hold approximately 4%. The data stem from a study of blood T cell repertoires in COVID-19. Study as a whole: Spain, Italy and the United States supplied samples that represented acute and convalescent COVID-19.

Source material: peripheral blood. This sequence joins TRBV7-2 and TRBJ1-2; D remains ambiguous. The clonotype comes from a man aged 55-75 years with acute or convalescent COVID-19. The chain's CDR3 is CASSLGYETGGYTF. CDR3 DNA sequence: TGTGCCAGCAGCTTAGGATACGAGACGGGGGGCTACACCTTC. Based on the CDR3 plus reference TRBV7-2 and TRBJ1-2, the full variable domain is GAGVSQSPSNKVTEKGKDVELRCDPISGHTALYWYRQSLGQGLEFLIYFQGNSAPDKSGLPSDRFSAERTGGSVSTLTIQRTQQEDSAVYLCASSLGYETGGYTFGSGTRLTVV.